These 5 T cell receptor beta chains were all obtained from the same sample, sequenced in a study of beta chain features in type 1 diabetes. Since all of the isolated RNA was reverse transcribed, expressed TCRB transcripts were what got sequenced. This table comes from immunoSEQ multiplex PCR, and its TCRdb copy is limited to in-frame clones, with some not included. The sample yields more than 300,000 clones, approximately 8.2% seen once. Sequenced material: central memory CD4+ T cells from blood. The source is a woman younger than 30 in good health.

This clone turned up a few times. The junction shows a germline mismatch at one end, possibly a read error. CDR3 sequence: CASSLAGISNEQFF. CDR3 DNA: TGTGCTAGCAGCTTAGCAGGGATAAGCAATGAGCAGTTCTTC. The chain recombines TRBV7-7 with TRBJ2-1, with D possibly TRBD1 on 5 matching bases. CDR3 length equals 14 residues. In germline, CDR1 is SSHAT, CDR2 FNYEAQ (reference sequence).

The rearrangement links TRBV7-9 to TRBJ2-5, with D perhaps TRBD2 (5 bases). Deletions cut 4 bases from V and 7 bases from J, with 13 bases between. The CDR3 consists of 13 residues. Germline CDR1 reads SEHNR; CDR2 reads FQNEAQ (reference sequence). The chain's CDR3 is CASSSLARGTQYF. In DNA form, the CDR3 reads TGTGCCAGCAGCTCCCTGGCCCGGGGGACCCAGTACTTC.

The gene calls are TRBV11-2 and TRBJ2-4; D ambiguous. The CDR3 is 13 residues long. V was shortened by 5 bases and J by 0 bases, with 5 bases between the two germline ends. Germline V gene lookup returns CDR1 SGHAT and CDR2 FQNNGV. The CDR3 loop is CASSPLAKNIQYF. The CDR3 DNA follows: TGTGCCAGCAGCCCTTTAGCCAAAAACATTCAGTACTTC.

This clone was found a few times. The rearrangement links TRBV18 to TRBJ2-1; D is uncertain. CDR1 is KGHSH and CDR2 is LQKENI in the germline V gene. This CDR3 comprises 12 residues. Trimming took 3 bases from V and 9 from J, leaving 9 bases between them. The CDR3 nucleotides read TGTGCCAGCTCACCTGGTGGATTTGAGCAGTTCTTC. This translates into CASSPGGFEQFF. Full variable domain (rest looked up from reference TRBV18 and TRBJ2-1): NAGVMQNPRHLVRRRGQEARLRCSPMKGHSHVYWYRQLPEEGLKFMVYLQKENIIDESGMPKERFSAEFPKEGPSILRIQQVVRGDSAAYFCASSPGGFEQFFGPGTRLTVL.

This chain links TRBV7-8 with TRBJ2-2, with D perhaps TRBD1 or TRBD2 (6 bases each). The germline CDR1 and CDR2 sequences are SGHVS and FQNEAQ. The CDR3 is made up of 16 amino acids. V was clipped by 7 bases and J by 2 bases, with 17 bases between them. The chain's CDR3 is CASNPVGGHNTGELFF. The CDR3 region has the DNA TGTGCCAGCAACCCAGTTGGGGGGCATAACACCGGGGAGCTGTTTTTT.